These 27 T cell receptor beta chains came from one sample sequenced in a study of response to subunit inactivated influenza vaccine. TCRdb re-called the RT-PCR reads through MiXCR, storing one row per CDR3 protein. The repertoire holds 650,000 to 700,000 distinct CDR3 sequences, with 15% to 19% as singletons. Specimen: PBMCs from blood, collected 11 to 12 days after vaccination. These receptors were taken from a man over 45 who received an inactivated influenza vaccine.

This clonotype has more than one count but fewer than ten. The CDR3 carries no conserved terminal phenylalanine or tryptophan, so it likely arises from a read error. The DNA is left out, because the CDR3 cannot be placed on it with certainty; the CDR3 is given as TCRdb lists it. The V and J genes are TRBV12-3 or TRBV12-4 and TRBJ2-5; TRBD2 is the table's D call, not checked against the DNA. 16 amino acids form the CDR3, both terminal residues included. CDR3 sequence reads: CASSPTHPPSGGAPSL.

The genes are TRBV7-2 and TRBJ2-5; D perhaps matches TRBD2 (7 bases). The germline V and J ends were trimmed by 4 bases and 3 bases, with 12 bases remaining between them. The CDR3 totals 14 residues. Per the germline V gene, CDR1 is SGHTA and CDR2 is FQGNSA. The CDR3 region is CASSSGGLKETQYF. The CDR3 coding sequence is TGTGCCAGCAGCTCGGGGGGCCTTAAAGAGACCCAGTACTTC.

This clonotype has more than one count but fewer than ten. V usage is TRBV4-1 and J usage is TRBJ1-5; D perhaps matches TRBD1 (6 bases). This CDR3 is built from 15 residues. V dropped 4 bases and J dropped 0 bases, with 10 bases sitting between them. Per the germline V gene, CDR1 is MGHRA and CDR2 is YSYEKL. CDR3 sequence reads: CASSRTEYSNQPQHF. The CDR3 DNA follows: TGCGCCAGCAGCCGGACAGAATATAGCAATCAGCCCCAGCATTTT.

V and J are TRBV6-5 and TRBJ2-1; D possibly uses TRBD1 or TRBD2 (5 bases each). Trimming pared 0 bases from V and 0 bases from J, leaving 12 bases between. The CDR3 is 17 amino acids. The germline V gene has CDR1 MNHEY and CDR2 SVGAGI. CDR3 in DNA: TGTGCCAGCAGTTACTCGACAGCAACTAGCTCCTACAATGAGCAGTTCTTC. Amino acids: CASSYSTATSSYNEQFF.

V is TRBV5-5 and J is TRBJ2-2, with 7 nucleotides matching TRBD1. J gave up 5 bases and V 5 bases, and 9 bases lay outside the gene matches. CDR1 SGHKS and CDR2 YYEKEE come from the germline V gene (reference sequence). This CDR3 comprises 15 residues. The chain's CDR3 is CASRTDRVRTGELFF. In DNA, the CDR3 is TGTGCCAGCAGGACCGACAGGGTGCGAACCGGGGAGCTGTTTTTT.

This chain links TRBV10-3 with TRBJ1-1, with D perhaps matching TRBD1 (5 bases). Per the germline V gene, CDR1 is ENHRY and CDR2 is SYGVKD. V was shortened by 10 bases and J by 2 bases, with 14 bases between the two germline ends. The CDR3 spans 13 residues. Here the CDR3 DNA reads TGTGCCACCTCCCGGGACGGCAACACTGAAGCTTTCTTT. Translated: CATSRDGNTEAFF.

CDR3 in amino acids: CASSTGPRQETQYF. The CDR3, as DNA: TGCGCCAGCAGCACGGGACCGCGACAAGAGACCCAGTACTTC. This rearrangement joins TRBV5-1 to TRBJ2-5; either TRBD1 or TRBD2 may supply D (5 bases each). The CDR3 length is 14 residues. Trimming shortened V by 4 bases and J by 2 bases, and 12 bases separated the two germline ends. Germline V CDR1 and CDR2: SGHRS, YFSETQ.

The V call is TRBV12-2, the J call TRBJ2-1; TRBD2 is the table's D call, not checked against the DNA. TRBV12-2 is a pseudogene. This CDR3 has 18 amino acids. This CDR3 reads CASRLSKGPSGVCNEQFF. CDR3 nucleotides: TGTGCAAGTCGCTTATCTAAGGGGCCTAGCGGGGTGTGCAATGAGCAGTTCTTC.

A few counts support this clonotype. This sequence joins TRBV6-6 and TRBJ1-2, with 7 bases fitting TRBD1. Germline V gene lookup returns CDR1 MNHNY and CDR2 SVGAGI (reference sequence). The CDR3 is 13 residues long. V lost 5 bases and J lost 4; bases outside the gene matches: 4. Here the CDR3 reads CASSPGGFYGYTF. The CDR3 coding sequence is TGTGCCAGCAGTCCAGGGGGGTTCTATGGCTACACCTTC.

This clonotype came up a few times. This rearrangement joins TRBV30 to TRBJ2-2; D is ambiguous. CDR1 GTSNPN and CDR2 SVGIG come from the germline V gene (reference sequence). The CDR3 has 12 residues. Deletions cut 2 bases from V and 7 bases from J, with 8 bases between. As DNA, the CDR3 is TGTGCCTGGAGTAGCAGTTTCGGGGAGCTGTTTTTT. It codes for CAWSSSFGELFF.

The chain is built from TRBV29-1 and TRBJ2-2; 7 nucleotides match TRBD1. The CDR3 loop spans 12 amino acids. The V gene end was trimmed by 7 bases and the J gene end by 6 bases; junction bases not matched to a gene: 5. Germline V gene data show CDR1 as SQVTM and CDR2 as ANQGSEA. The CDR3 nucleotides read TGCAGCGCCGGACAGGCCTCCGGGGAGCTGTTTTTT. It translates to CSAGQASGELFF.

In its sample, this clonotype was seen once. A much more abundant neighbour one base away suggests this may be a read error. The genes are TRBV29-1 and TRBJ2-5, with D uncertain. The germline CDR1 and CDR2 sequences are SQVTM and ANQGSEA. V lost 6 bases, J lost 1 base, and 9 bases lay in between. CDR3 size: 12 residues. In nucleotides, the CDR3 is TGCAGCGTCATGGACCGCCAAGAGACCCAGTACTTC. Protein sequence: CSVMDRQETQYF.

This clonotype has only a few counts. J is TRBJ1-1 and V is TRBV12-3 or TRBV12-4; D unclear. This CDR3 has 13 amino acids. Deletions cut 6 bases from V and 3 bases from J, with 11 bases between. The CDR3 nucleotides are TGTGCCAGCAGCCCACGACATTACACTGAAGCTTTCTTT. It translates to CASSPRHYTEAFF.

This chain connects TRBV30 to TRBJ2-7; D gene ambiguous. Trimming pared 0 bases from V and 2 bases from J, leaving 11 bases between. The CDR3 totals 14 residues. The germline CDR1 and CDR2 sequences are GTSNPN and SVGIG (reference sequence). The CDR3 region has the DNA TGTGCCTGGAGTGTATCGACAACGGCCTACGAGCAGTACTTC. It specifies CAWSVSTTAYEQYF.

The chain has TRBV19 and TRBJ2-1; D remains ambiguous. Trimming removed 4 bases from V and 0 bases from J, with 13 bases in between. The CDR3 has 16 amino acids. Germline V gene data show CDR1 as LNHDA and CDR2 as SQIVND (reference sequence). Here the CDR3 reads CASSNPRLSSYNEQFF. The CDR3 coding sequence is TGTGCCAGTAGTAACCCTAGGTTAAGCTCCTACAATGAGCAGTTCTTC.

This rearrangement joins TRBV6-2 or TRBV6-3 to TRBJ2-5; the D is unclear. The CDR3 totals 12 residues. CDR1 is MNHEY and CDR2 is SVGEGT in the germline V gene. Trimming stripped 2 bases from V and 7 bases from J, with 8 bases between. This CDR3 reads CASSYPQRTQYF. The CDR3 nucleotides read TGTGCCAGCAGTTACCCCCAAAGGACCCAGTACTTC.

The chain combines TRBV5-1 with TRBJ2-2; D is tentatively TRBD1 or TRBD2 (6 bases each). Germline V gene data show CDR1 as SGHRS and CDR2 as YFSETQ. Trimming left V 1 base short and J 5 bases short, with 18 bases between. The CDR3 sequence is 17 residues long. The CDR3 loop reads CASSLIPGADVTGELFF. DNA of the CDR3: TGCGCCAGCAGCTTGATTCCGGGGGCAGATGTTACCGGGGAGCTGTTTTTT.

This clonotype was observed at least ten times. The chain combines TRBV12-3 or TRBV12-4 with TRBJ2-2, with 7 bases matching TRBD1. Trimming at V came to 7 bases and at J to 9 bases, leaving 8 bases not matched to a gene. This CDR3 is 13 amino acids long. CDR3 coding DNA: TGTGCCAGCAATAAACAGGGGTGGCGGGAGCTGTTTTTT. Its protein product is CASNKQGWRELFF.

This sequence joins TRBV10-3 and TRBJ2-7, with 8 bases that match TRBD1. With 6 bases clipped from V and 7 bases from J, the junction kept 14 bases outside the gene matches. Germline V gene data show CDR1 as ENHRY and CDR2 as SYGVKD. The CDR3 consists of 15 residues. The CDR3 sequence: CAISDLGQGNREQYF. The CDR3 nucleotides are TGTGCCATCAGCGATCTCGGACAGGGAAATCGGGAGCAGTACTTC.

This clonotype was seen only a few times. The chain uses TRBV7-3 and TRBJ2-3, with a weak D call TRBD2 (6 bases). Trimming left V 5 bases short and J 5 bases short, with 17 bases between. Germline-derived CDR1 and CDR2 are SGHTA and FQGTGA. The CDR3 totals 15 residues. Here the CDR3 reads CASSQLANAVDTQYF. For the CDR3, the DNA is TGTGCCAGCAGCCAACTAGCAAACGCGGTAGATACGCAGTATTTT.

The V gene is TRBV12-3 or TRBV12-4, the J gene TRBJ2-5, with no clear D. V dropped 6 bases and J dropped 5 bases, with 10 bases sitting between them. This CDR3 spans 12 amino acids. CDR3 bases: TGTGCCAGCAGCAATATCGAGGAGACCCAGTACTTC. Protein sequence: CASSNIEETQYF.

The chain joins TRBV4-2 to TRBJ2-3; D gene unclear. The CDR3 sequence is 15 residues long. CDR1 is LGHNA, CDR2 YNFKEQ, per germline. V was trimmed by 1 base and J by 3 bases, leaving 11 bases between them. The CDR3 spells CASSQVLGVTDTQYF. In DNA form, the CDR3 reads TGTGCCAGCAGCCAAGTCCTCGGAGTAACAGATACGCAGTATTTT.

The table lists this clonotype with many counts. This chain connects TRBV10-3 to TRBJ2-5, with 9 bases matching TRBD1. The germline gives CDR1 ENHRY, CDR2 SYGVKD. V dropped 1 base and J dropped 4; count of bases not matched to a gene: 13. The CDR3 is made up of 18 amino acids. The CDR3: CAISEFSAWTGVLETQYF. For the CDR3, the DNA is TGTGCCATCAGTGAGTTTTCGGCCTGGACAGGGGTATTAGAGACCCAGTACTTC.

This clonotype was observed a few times. The chain is built from TRBV20-1 and TRBJ2-7; TRBD1 matches 9 bases. Trimming removed 3 bases from V and 3 bases from J; junction bases left unmatched: 3. Germline assignment: CDR1 DFQATT and CDR2 SNEGSKA (reference sequence). The CDR3 consists of 13 residues. CDR3 sequence: CSARKTGGYEQYF. CDR3 nucleotides: TGCAGTGCTAGGAAGACAGGGGGCTACGAGCAGTACTTC.

This clonotype showed up just a few times. V gene TRBV5-5 combines with J gene TRBJ2-2; D may be TRBD1 (6 bases). In germline, CDR1 is SGHKS, CDR2 YYEKEE (reference sequence). The CDR3 spans 15 residues. The ends were cut back, 4 bases at V and 2 bases at J, with 12 bases in the middle. The CDR3 region is CASSPDSVNTGELFF. CDR3 coding DNA: TGTGCCAGCAGCCCGGACAGCGTAAACACCGGGGAGCTGTTTTTT.

The J gene is TRBJ2-5, the V gene TRBV5-6; weak D call: TRBD1 (6 bases). Trimming took 3 bases from V and 5 from J, leaving 17 bases between them. The CDR3 runs 15 residues. Germline loops: CDR1 SGHDT, CDR2 YYEEEE. CDR3 DNA: TGTGCCAGCAGCTCGGGGATGGACAGTCGGGAGACCCAGTACTTC. The encoded protein is CASSSGMDSRETQYF.

This CDR3 is CASRNRDRAYEQYF. The CDR3 DNA follows: TGTGCCAGCAGAAACCGGGACAGGGCTTACGAGCAGTACTTC. The chain employs TRBV6-1 and TRBJ2-7; TRBD1 aligns across 9 bases. Germline lookup yields CDR1 MNHNS and CDR2 SASEGT. V trimming: 6 bases; J trimming: 4 bases; junction bases outside the gene matches: 7. The CDR3 is 14 residues long.